This T cell receptor (beta chain) was documented in a study of shared clonotypes between healthy human individuals. Across the study: CD4 naive cells filled three plates per donor, CD4 memory three, CD8 naive two and CD8 memory one. Overall study results and limits: Naive subsets typically showed greater estimated richness than memory subsets.

Germline values: CDR1 SNHLY, CDR2 FYNNEI. The CDR3 extends over 13 amino acids. V dropped 6 bases and J dropped 2; count of bases not matched to a gene: 3. Generated by immunoSEQ multiplex PCR, the TCRdb table keeps only in-frame clones and is missing some. The sample carries approximately 2.3 million clones, about 92% recorded once. About this clone itself: Antigen unknown. This specimen includes other DNA sequences encoding the same CDR3.

The sample was naive CD4+ T cells from PBMCs. Subset defined: CD45RA+ positively selected. The V gene is TRBV2, the J gene TRBJ2-5, with 7 nucleotides matching TRBD1. The receptor was derived from a man younger than 30 in good health. Some clones in this sample may be carry-over from other donors' samples. CDR3: CASRWDRQETQYF. CDR3 DNA sequence: TGTGCCAGCAGATGGGACAGACAAGAGACCCAGTACTTC.